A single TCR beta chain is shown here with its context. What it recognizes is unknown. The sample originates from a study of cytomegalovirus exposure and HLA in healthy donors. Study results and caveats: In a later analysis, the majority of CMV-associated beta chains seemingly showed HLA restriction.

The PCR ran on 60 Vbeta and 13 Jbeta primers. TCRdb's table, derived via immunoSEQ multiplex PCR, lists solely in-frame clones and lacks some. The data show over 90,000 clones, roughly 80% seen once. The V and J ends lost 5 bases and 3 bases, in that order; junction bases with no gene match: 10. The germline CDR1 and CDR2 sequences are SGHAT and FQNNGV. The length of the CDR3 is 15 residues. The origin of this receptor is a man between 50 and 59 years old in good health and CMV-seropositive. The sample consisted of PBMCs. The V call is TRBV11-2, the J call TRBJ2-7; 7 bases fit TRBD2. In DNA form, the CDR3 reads TGTGCCAGCAGCCTCAAGCGGGGCGGGGACTACGAGCAGTACTTC. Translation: CASSLKRGGDYEQYF.